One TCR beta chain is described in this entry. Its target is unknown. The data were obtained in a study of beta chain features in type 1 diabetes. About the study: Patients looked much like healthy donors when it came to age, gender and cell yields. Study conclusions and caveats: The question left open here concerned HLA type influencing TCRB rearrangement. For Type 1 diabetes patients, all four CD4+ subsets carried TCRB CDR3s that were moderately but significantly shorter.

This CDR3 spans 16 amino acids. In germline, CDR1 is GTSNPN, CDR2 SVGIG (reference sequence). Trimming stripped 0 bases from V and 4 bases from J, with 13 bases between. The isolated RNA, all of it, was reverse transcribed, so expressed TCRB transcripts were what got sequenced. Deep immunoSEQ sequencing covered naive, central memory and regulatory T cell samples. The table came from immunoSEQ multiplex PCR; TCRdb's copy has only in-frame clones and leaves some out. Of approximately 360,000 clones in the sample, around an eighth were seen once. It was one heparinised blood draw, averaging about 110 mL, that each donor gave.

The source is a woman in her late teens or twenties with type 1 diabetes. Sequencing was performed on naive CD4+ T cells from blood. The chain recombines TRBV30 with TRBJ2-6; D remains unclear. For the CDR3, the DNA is TGTGCCTGGAGTGTAGTAAGGCGGCACGGGGCCAACGTCCTGACTTTC. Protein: CAWSVVRRHGANVLTF.